This T cell receptor beta chain comes out of a study of regulatory T cells in long-lasting Graves disease. Findings and caveats of the study: TRBV28 was favored in persistent disease, as were TRBJ1-2 and TRBJ2-5. Examination was confined to peripheral blood, excluding thyroid tissue.

This CDR3 has 13 amino acids. Trimming left V 8 bases short and J 1 base short, with 10 bases between. Germline V CDR1 and CDR2: KGHDR, SFDVKD. Documented time point: persistent/refractory GD, antithyroid drugs over 5 years with positive TRAb. RNA isolated from PBMCs was used to make the TCR library. Patients were enrolled at an endocrinology department in Xi'an, China. This clonotype occurred a few times. Its antigen is undetermined. Construction of TCR beta libraries relied on iRepertoire HTBI primers and on Arm-PCR targeting CDR3 regions. A single record per CDR3 protein comes from TCRdb applying MiXCR to the multiplex PCR reads. The sample yields roughly 360,000 distinct CDR3 sequences, around 23% seen once.

The sequence was obtained from a woman aged 40-49 years with Graves disease. The sequencing used peripheral blood mononuclear cells (PBMCs), collected when the disease was refractory, from a patient treated with antithyroid drugs. The chain joins TRBV24-1 to TRBJ1-1, with a tentative D call TRBD1 (5 bases). The CDR3 DNA reads TGTGCCACCAAGGGAACAGGGAACACTGAAGCTTTCTTT. It is translated as CATKGTGNTEAFF.